One and the same sample provided the 3 T cell receptor beta chains below, sequenced in a study of T cells after yellow fever vaccination. Via MiXCR, TCRdb re-called the 5' RACE reads, giving one row per CDR3 protein. The sample yields approximately 160,000 distinct CDR3 sequences, approximately 6.2% seen once. This specimen consisted of CD4+ T cells sorted from PBMCs, obtained on the day of the first yellow fever vaccination. These receptors were obtained from a man aged 18 to 29 who received the YFV17D yellow fever vaccine.

The gene calls are TRBV10-3 and TRBJ2-5, with D perhaps matching TRBD1 (6 bases). The CDR3 has 13 residues. Germline V gives CDR1 ENHRY, CDR2 SYGVKD. The V gene lost 8 bases and the J gene lost 3 bases, with 13 bases spanning the gap. The CDR3 DNA is TGTGCCATCCGGAAAGCAGGGGAAGAGACCCAGTACTTC. It specifies CAIRKAGEETQYF.

This clonotype showed up many times. The rearrangement joins TRBV5-1 to TRBJ1-1; D gene unclear. This CDR3 is built from 15 residues. Germline V gene data show CDR1 as SGHRS and CDR2 as YFSETQ. V was trimmed by 1 base and J by 0 bases, leaving 10 bases between them. CDR3 region: CASSLSGRLNTEAFF. The CDR3 nucleotides read TGCGCCAGCAGCTTGAGTGGCAGGTTGAACACTGAAGCTTTCTTT.

In its sample, this clonotype is medium-sized. The gene calls are TRBV2 and TRBJ2-3; D possibly uses TRBD1 or TRBD2 (5 bases each). Germline CDR1 is SNHLY and CDR2 is FYNNEI. Trimming shortened V by 3 bases and J by 4 bases, and 11 bases separated the two germline ends. This CDR3 has 14 amino acids. CDR3 in amino acids: CASSERGHADTQYF. The CDR3 region has the DNA TGTGCCAGCAGTGAGAGGGGCCACGCAGATACGCAGTATTTT.